One T cell receptor beta chain is described in this entry. The sample belongs to a study of cytomegalovirus exposure and HLA in healthy donors. Germline V gene lookup returns CDR1 SGHKS and CDR2 YYEKEE (reference sequence). CDR3 size: 18 residues. V lost 2 bases and J 1 base, leaving 19 bases between the germline ends. Profiled with immunoSEQ multiplex PCR; TCRdb holds only in-frame clones, not every one. This sample yields about 76,000 clones, of which 94% are seen a single time; about 1.6% belongs to the top ten. Sequences were obtained from PBMCs. This sequence was found in a man between 18 and 35 years old in good health and CMV-seropositive. This chain joins TRBV5-5 and TRBJ1-3, with D hard to call. CDR3 loop: CASSFRGSIEHSGNTIYF. The CDR3 DNA follows: TGTGCCAGCAGCTTCCGGGGTTCAATTGAACATTCTGGAAACACCATATATTTT.